This TCR beta chain originates from a study of T-cell reconstitution after alpha-beta-depleted transplantation in children. The library targeted TCRbeta and was prepared with unique molecular identifiers. TCRdb used MiXCR to reprocess the PCR reads, holding one entry per CDR3 protein. The repertoire includes 440,000 or so distinct CDR3 sequences, about 45% of them detected once, and roughly 27% sits in the top ten. This clonotype was seen ten or more times. Trimming stripped 2 bases from V and 0 bases from J, with 10 bases between. CDR1 and CDR2 (germline): MDHEN, SYDVKM. The length of the CDR3 is 15 residues.

The sample in question was PBMCs, obtained before TCRalphabeta/CD19-depleted stem cell transplant. This receptor was identified in a girl aged 2-10 years with aplastic anemia, due to receive a stem cell transplant. The chain carries TRBV28 and TRBJ1-1; a possible D gene is TRBD1 (5 bases). CDR3 nucleotides: TGTGCCAGCAGTTTAGGGGGGAGGATGAACACTGAAGCTTTCTTT. Translating it yields CASSLGGRMNTEAFF.